These 26 T cell receptor beta chains were sequenced from one sample in a study of cytomegalovirus exposure and HLA in healthy donors. The assay was immunoSEQ multiplex PCR, and TCRdb's table has in-frame clones only and misses some. The table records fewer than 75,000 clones, roughly 95% of them present only once. The sequenced sample was PBMCs. Receptors were obtained from a man aged 18 to 30 in good health and CMV-seronegative.

The gene calls are TRBV29-1 and TRBJ1-4; D gene unclear. This CDR3 is built from 14 residues. Germline values: CDR1 SQVTM, CDR2 ANQGSEA. Trimming removed 6 bases from V and 12 bases from J, with 23 bases in between. The CDR3 reads CSVVPTSGSHELFF. The CDR3 nucleotides read TGCAGCGTCGTACCCACGTCGGGAAGCCACGAACTGTTTTTT.

V usage is TRBV2 and J usage is TRBJ2-3, with 8 bases fitting TRBD2. Trimming at V came to 4 bases and at J to 3 bases, leaving 9 bases not matched to a gene. Germline V gene data show CDR1 as SNHLY and CDR2 as FYNNEI. The CDR3 loop spans 16 amino acids. CDR3 protein: CASSAGGTSLTDTQYF. DNA for the CDR3: TGTGCCAGCAGTGCTGGAGGGACTAGTCTAACAGATACGCAGTATTTT. The full variable domain, rest sourced from reference TRBV2 and TRBJ2-3, is EPEVTQTPSHQVTQMGQEVILRCVPISNHLYFYWYRQILGQKVEFLVSFYNNEISEKSEIFDDQFSVERPDGSNFTLKIRSTKLEDSAMYFCASSAGGTSLTDTQYFGPGTRLTVL.

The chain recombines TRBV7-6 with TRBJ1-1, with a possible D match to TRBD1 (5 bases). Germline lookup yields CDR1 SGHVS and CDR2 FNYEAQ. V was pared by 5 bases and J by 6 bases, with 16 bases between. The CDR3 contains 14 residues. DNA for the CDR3: TGTGCCAGCAGCGCCCGGGGGGGTCTCCCTGAAGCTTTCTTT. The encoded protein is CASSARGGLPEAFF.

The CDR3 sequence is CASSISLGQFLTDTQYF. Written as DNA, the CDR3 is TGTGCCAGTAGTATCTCCTTGGGACAGTTTCTCACAGATACGCAGTATTTT. The chain recombines TRBV19 with TRBJ2-3; the match to TRBD1 covers 7 bases. The V and J ends lost 3 bases and 2 bases, in that order; junction bases with no gene match: 11. The germline gives CDR1 LNHDA, CDR2 SQIVND (reference sequence). The length of the CDR3 is 17 residues. Full variable domain (rest looked up from reference TRBV19 and TRBJ2-3): DGGITQSPKYLFRKEGQNVTLSCEQNLNHDAMYWYRQDPGQGLRLIYYSQIVNDFQKGDIAEGYSVSREKKESFPLTVTSAQKNPTAFYLCASSISLGQFLTDTQYFGPGTRLTVL.

The chain carries TRBV18 and TRBJ1-1; D remains unclear. CDR3 length: 15 residues. Germline V CDR1 and CDR2: KGHSH, LQKENI. Trimming removed 2 bases from V and 1 base from J, with 11 bases in between. The CDR3 here is CASSPIRRGNTEAFF. CDR3 in DNA: TGTGCCAGCTCACCAATTCGCCGGGGGAACACTGAAGCTTTCTTT.

This sequence joins TRBV19 and TRBJ1-1; a possible D gene is TRBD1 (6 bases). This CDR3 has 14 residues. Germline V CDR1 and CDR2: LNHDA, SQIVND (reference sequence). The V gene lost 4 bases and the J gene lost 3 bases, with 12 bases spanning the gap. CDR3 nucleotides: TGTGCCAGTAGTACCAGGGGCTGGGACACTGAAGCTTTCTTT. It specifies CASSTRGWDTEAFF. The full variable domain, in which reference TRBV19 and TRBJ1-1 provide the parts outside the CDR3, is DGGITQSPKYLFRKEGQNVTLSCEQNLNHDAMYWYRQDPGQGLRLIYYSQIVNDFQKGDIAEGYSVSREKKESFPLTVTSAQKNPTAFYLCASSTRGWDTEAFFGQGTRLTVV.

CDR3 nucleotides: TGTGCCAGTAGTACAACAGGGGAGACTGAAGCTTTCTTT. Its protein product is CASSTTGETEAFF. This chain uses TRBV19 with TRBJ1-1; the match to TRBD1 covers 7 bases. Germline V gives CDR1 LNHDA, CDR2 SQIVND (reference sequence). V lost 4 bases to trimming and J lost 5 bases; unmatched junction nucleotides: 4. There are 13 residues in the CDR3. The full variable domain, with the rest looked up from reference TRBV19 and TRBJ1-1, is DGGITQSPKYLFRKEGQNVTLSCEQNLNHDAMYWYRQDPGQGLRLIYYSQIVNDFQKGDIAEGYSVSREKKESFPLTVTSAQKNPTAFYLCASSTTGETEAFFGQGTRLTVV.

The V and J genes are TRBV5-4 and TRBJ2-1, with 11 bases fitting TRBD2. CDR1 is SGHNT and CDR2 is YYREEE in the germline V gene (reference sequence). This CDR3 region has 14 residues. The J segment lost 10 bases and the V segment lost 4 bases, leaving 7 bases of the junction unmatched. CDR3 region: CASSPGLAEGEQFF. CDR3 coding DNA: TGTGCCAGCAGCCCGGGACTAGCGGAAGGAGAGCAGTTCTTC.

This sequence joins TRBV7-9 and TRBJ2-1; 8 positions agree with TRBD1. Per germline, CDR1 SEHNR and CDR2 FQNEAQ (reference sequence). Trimming removed 2 bases from V and 9 bases from J; junction bases left unmatched: 12. CDR3 length equals 16 residues. The CDR3 bases are TGTGCCAGCAGCTTACAGGGGGCCCCCCTCTTTGGTGAGCAGTTCTTC. This encodes CASSLQGAPLFGEQFF.

The chain links TRBV19 to TRBJ1-2; TRBD1 agrees at 7 bases. The germline V gene encodes CDR1 LNHDA and CDR2 SQIVND (reference sequence). The CDR3 covers 14 residues. The V and J ends lost 10 bases and 4 bases, in that order; junction bases with no gene match: 12. In nucleotides, the CDR3 is TGTGCCACAGAATCCGGGACAGCACCCTATGGCTACACCTTC. Its protein product is CATESGTAPYGYTF.

The rearrangement links TRBV19 to TRBJ1-2; D unresolved. V was trimmed by 5 bases and J by 2 bases, leaving 3 bases between them. Looked up from germline, CDR1 is LNHDA and CDR2 is SQIVND (reference sequence). This CDR3 contains 11 residues. CDR3: CASSENYGYTF. The CDR3, as DNA: TGTGCCAGTAGTGAGAACTATGGCTACACCTTC.

For the CDR3, the DNA is TGTGCCTGGGCGGGGCTCGGGGGTTTAGGGACTGAAGCTTTCTTT. Protein product: CAWAGLGGLGTEAFF. The chain links TRBV30 to TRBJ1-1; D perhaps matches TRBD1 (5 bases). Trimming took off 5 bases at V and 5 bases at J, with 21 bases between the two ends. The CDR3 length is 15 residues. Germline CDR1 and CDR2: GTSNPN and SVGIG (reference sequence). The variable domain in full, completed from reference TRBV30 and TRBJ1-1, reads SQTIHQWPATLVQPVGSPLSLECTVEGTSNPNLYWYRQAAGRGLQLLFYSVGIGQISSEVPQNLSASRPQDRQFILSSKKLLLSDSGFYLCAWAGLGGLGTEAFFGQGTRLTVV.

This clone was observed once. The V gene is TRBV28, the J gene TRBJ1-2, with 9 bases that match TRBD1. V lost 5 bases and J lost 6; bases outside the gene matches: 13. The CDR3 extends over 16 amino acids. Looked up from germline, CDR1 is MDHEN and CDR2 is SYDVKM. CDR3 sequence: CASSVGHATGGNGYTF. CDR3 DNA: TGTGCCAGCAGTGTGGGTCACGCGACAGGGGGAAATGGCTACACCTTC.

The chain uses TRBV5-1 and TRBJ1-1, with a weak D call TRBD1 (6 bases). This CDR3 is 15 amino acids long. Germline loops: CDR1 SGHRS, CDR2 YFSETQ. The V end lost 4 bases, the J end lost 6 bases, and 19 bases lay between the germline ends. The CDR3 loop is CASSQMQGTFAEAFF. CDR3 coding DNA: TGCGCCAGCAGCCAAATGCAGGGGACGTTCGCTGAAGCTTTCTTT. The whole variable domain, filled in from reference TRBV5-1 and TRBJ1-1, reads KAGVTQTPRYLIKTRGQQVTLSCSPISGHRSVSWYQQTPGQGLQFLFEYFSETQRNKGNFPGRFSGRQFSNSRSEMNVSTLELGDSALYLCASSQMQGTFAEAFFGQGTRLTVV.

The chain uses TRBV4-2 and TRBJ2-4, with D possibly TRBD2 on 7 matching bases. The CDR3 spans 17 residues. Per germline, CDR1 LGHNA and CDR2 YNFKEQ. With 0 bases removed from V and 6 bases from J, the gap between germline ends came to 18 bases. The CDR3 DNA reads as TGTGCCAGCAGCCAAGATTCGAGGGGGGGGCGGGGAAACATTCAGTACTTC. It is translated as CASSQDSRGGRGNIQYF.

V and J are TRBV10-2 and TRBJ2-3, with a weak D call TRBD2 (5 bases). Per the germline V gene, CDR1 is WSHSY and CDR2 is SAAADI. The CDR3 contains 14 residues. V lost 3 bases, J lost 6 bases, and 13 bases lay in between. CDR3 DNA: TGCGCCAGCAGTGATCCCGGAGCGGCCGATACGCAGTATTTT. This codes for CASSDPGAADTQYF.

The chain couples TRBV13 to TRBJ2-1, with TRBD1 matching 12 bases. Germline V lookup: CDR1 PRHDT, CDR2 FYEKMQ (reference sequence). The V segment lost 3 bases and the J segment 6 bases; nucleotides outside the gene matches: 9. The CDR3 runs to 17 residues. In DNA form, the CDR3 reads TGTGCCAGCAGCTTTAGGTTCGGGACAGGGGGCGGCAATGAGCAGTTCTTC. Translating it yields CASSFRFGTGGGNEQFF.

The J gene is TRBJ2-1, the V gene TRBV19, with TRBD2 identical over 8 bases. J was trimmed by 8 bases and V by 5 bases; bases with no gene match: 17. From germline, CDR1 is LNHDA and CDR2 SQIVND (reference sequence). This CDR3 contains 17 residues. Here the CDR3 reads CASSRRITGGGVYEQFF. The CDR3 DNA is TGTGCCAGTAGTCGTCGGATTACGGGGGGGGGTGTGTATGAGCAGTTCTTC.

The chain joins TRBV5-4 to TRBJ2-7; D is uncertain. V was shortened by 2 bases and J by 3 bases, with 6 bases between the two germline ends. Germline V CDR1 and CDR2: SGHNT, YYREEE (reference sequence). The CDR3 consists of 12 residues. CDR3 residues: CASSFPNYEQYF. For the CDR3, the DNA is TGTGCCAGCAGCTTTCCAAACTACGAGCAGTACTTC.

This rearrangement joins TRBV7-9 to TRBJ1-1, with D maybe TRBD1 (5 bases). Germline CDR1 SEHNR, CDR2 FQNEAQ (reference sequence). The CDR3 spans 15 residues. Deletions cut 3 bases from V and 4 bases from J, with 15 bases between. The CDR3 bases are TGTGCCAGCAGCTTGGAGGTCGGGGGGGGCACTGAAGCTTTCTTT. This gives the protein CASSLEVGGGTEAFF.

This chain links TRBV9 with TRBJ2-7, with 8 bases that match TRBD2. This CDR3 comprises 15 residues. CDR1 and CDR2 (germline): SGDLS, YYNGEE. After removal of 4 bases from V and 6 bases from J, the junction contained 12 bases not matched to a gene. The CDR3: CASSPTGGAIGEQYF. CDR3 bases: TGTGCCAGCAGCCCCACCGGGGGGGCGATAGGCGAGCAGTACTTC.

V usage is TRBV6-5 and J usage is TRBJ1-1; the D is unclear. The germline V and J ends were trimmed by 0 bases and 0 bases, with 8 bases remaining between them. This CDR3 is built from 15 residues. The germline V gene has CDR1 MNHEY and CDR2 SVGAGI. CDR3 amino acids: CASSYSRGMNTEAFF. CDR3 nucleotides: TGTGCCAGCAGTTACTCTCGGGGAATGAACACTGAAGCTTTCTTT.

The chain couples TRBV7-2 to TRBJ1-1; D may be TRBD1 (6 bases). CDR1 and CDR2 (germline): SGHTA, FQGNSA. V lost 6 bases and J 0 bases, leaving 14 bases between the germline ends. CDR3 length equals 15 residues. Here the CDR3 DNA reads TGTGCCAGCAGATTTAGACAGGCTTTGAACACTGAAGCTTTCTTT. It specifies CASRFRQALNTEAFF.

This rearrangement joins TRBV7-2 to TRBJ2-3; D perhaps matches TRBD2 (6 bases). The CDR3 totals 15 residues. The germline V gene encodes CDR1 SGHTA and CDR2 FQGNSA. V lost 1 base and J lost 2, with 10 bases in between. In nucleotides, the CDR3 is TGTGCCAGCAGCTTAGATAGCGGCGACACAGATACGCAGTATTTT. Residues: CASSLDSGDTDTQYF.

The chain recombines TRBV7-9 with TRBJ2-7; 9 bases are shared with TRBD1. The V gene end was trimmed by 6 bases and the J gene end by 5 bases; junction bases not matched to a gene: 8. The CDR3 covers 14 residues. Germline V gene data show CDR1 as SEHNR and CDR2 as FQNEAQ (reference sequence). The CDR3, as DNA: TGTGCCAGCAGTCCCGGGACAGGGTACCACGAGCAGTACTTC. Encoded protein: CASSPGTGYHEQYF.

In regard to this clone: One end of the junction is discordant with germline, which a read error may explain. This rearrangement joins TRBV10-3 to TRBJ1-5, with 7 bases aligning to TRBD1. The CDR3 has 13 amino acids. Germline CDR1 reads ENHRY; CDR2 reads SYGVKD. CDR3 region: CAITEGANQPQHF. The DNA of the CDR3 is TGTGCCATCACTGAGGGGGCGAATCAGCCCCAGCATTTT.